This T cell receptor (beta chain) was observed in a study of cytomegalovirus exposure and HLA in healthy donors. Findings and caveats of the study: A later analysis linked 15,000 to 20,000 TCR beta sequences to HLA alleles at 0.05 false discovery rate. CMV serostatus was the sole immune exposure data available. Presence/absence analyses took donor sequencing depth as roughly uniform.

A note on this clone: Its antigen is still unknown.

V lost 4 bases, J lost 5 bases, and 10 bases stayed unmatched. The CDR3 loop spans 17 amino acids. CDR1 and CDR2 from the germline V gene are SGHKS and YYEKEE (reference sequence). In the PCR, 60 Vbeta and 13 Jbeta primers were used. TCRdb keeps only in-frame clones here, not all; method: immunoSEQ multiplex PCR. Counted here are about 140,000 clones, approximately 71% occurring once; the ten biggest clones make up around 3.2%. This rearrangement joins TRBV5-5 to TRBJ2-5; 14 bases map to TRBD2. This clonotype was obtained from a middle-aged man in good health and CMV-seronegative. Sequencing used PBMCs. CDR3 sequence (DNA): TGTGCCAGCAGCGGACGCGGACTAGCGGGGGGTTCTGAGACCCAGTACTTC. Translated: CASSGRGLAGGSETQYF.